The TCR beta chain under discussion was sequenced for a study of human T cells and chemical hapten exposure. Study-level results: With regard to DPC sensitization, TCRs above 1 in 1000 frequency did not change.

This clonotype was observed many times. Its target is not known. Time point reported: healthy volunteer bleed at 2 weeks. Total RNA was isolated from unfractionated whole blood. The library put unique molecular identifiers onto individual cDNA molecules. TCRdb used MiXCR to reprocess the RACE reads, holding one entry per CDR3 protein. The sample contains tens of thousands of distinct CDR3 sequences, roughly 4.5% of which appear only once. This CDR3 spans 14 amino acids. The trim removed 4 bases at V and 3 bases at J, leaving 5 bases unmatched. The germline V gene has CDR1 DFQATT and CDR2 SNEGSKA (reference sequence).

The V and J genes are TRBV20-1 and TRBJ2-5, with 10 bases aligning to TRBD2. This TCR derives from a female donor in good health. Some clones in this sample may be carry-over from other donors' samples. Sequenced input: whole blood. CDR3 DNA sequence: TGCAGTGCTAAACCGGGACTAGCGAAAGAGACCCAGTACTTC. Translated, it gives CSAKPGLAKETQYF.